These 3 T cell receptor beta chains were sequenced from one sample in a study of T cell responses to AZD1222 COVID-19 vaccine. Only in-frame clones appear in the TCRdb table, and some are missing; sequencing was by immunoSEQ multiplex PCR. The sample holds 90,000 or so clones, roughly 89% seen once. This specimen was peripheral blood, taken on day 0 of AZD1222 vaccination. The receptors here all came from an adult in good health.

The rearrangement uses TRBV6-2 or TRBV6-3 and TRBJ2-3; D not resolved. V dropped 5 bases and J dropped 2 bases, with 11 bases sitting between them. The CDR3 is made up of 14 amino acids. Germline assignment: CDR1 MNHEY and CDR2 SVGEGT. The CDR3 reads CASSTRTYTDTQYF. The DNA of the CDR3 is TGTGCCAGCAGTACCCGGACGTACACAGATACGCAGTATTTT.

The CDR3 spells CASRIGMDTGELFF. DNA of the CDR3: TGTGCCAGCAGGATTGGTATGGACACCGGGGAGCTGTTTTTT. The V call is TRBV7-6, the J call TRBJ2-2; D is undetermined. The germline V gene has CDR1 SGHVS and CDR2 FNYEAQ. V lost 6 bases, J lost 3 bases, and 11 bases lay in between. This CDR3 has 14 amino acids.

The rearrangement uses TRBV15 and TRBJ1-5, with 10 bases identical to TRBD1. Germline-derived CDR1 and CDR2 are LNHNV and YYDKDF (reference sequence). Losses at the gene ends were 5 bases for V and 3 bases for J; bases not matched to a gene: 7. This CDR3 has 16 amino acids. This chain's CDR3 is CATSPRTGGVNQPQHF. CDR3 DNA: TGTGCCACCAGCCCCCGGACAGGGGGAGTCAATCAGCCCCAGCATTTT.